This entry features one TCR beta chain sequence. These data originate in a study of blood T cell repertoires in COVID-19. About the study: The analysed material was cDNA or gDNA that came from T cells, B-cell-depleted T cells, or PBMCs.

V lost 4 bases, J lost 2 bases, and 16 bases lay in between. This CDR3 comprises 16 residues. Germline CDR1 LGHDT, CDR2 YNNKEL (reference sequence). Per the authors' pipeline: For nucleated cells, counts were estimated from reference gene primer amplification. Data came from immunoSEQ multiplex PCR; TCRdb stores just in-frame clones and leaves some out. The V and J calls and the clone size are those of that table, but D and trimming were determined from the DNA. The sample gives about 200,000 clones, roughly nine tenths of which show up once; around 6.5% is in the top ten. The sequenced sample was peripheral blood. J is TRBJ2-3 and V is TRBV3-1 (or the pseudogene TRBV3-2), with D possibly TRBD1 on 5 matching bases. The source is a man in his sixties who had recovered from COVID-19. The CDR3 loop reads CASSLSSGFYTDTQYF. CDR3 nucleotide sequence: TGTGCCAGCAGCCTTTCCTCAGGGTTTTACACAGATACGCAGTATTTT.